Each of the 13 T cell receptor beta chains below was sequenced from the same sample in a study of OX40 agonist ivuxolimab in advanced cancers. Libraries were prepared by immunoSEQ multiplex PCR; TCRdb keeps only in-frame clonotypes and omits some of them. Altogether 55,000 to 80,000 clones are present, just over 85% being singletons, with the ten largest covering 2.5% to 3%. Specimen: CD4+ or CD8+ T cells sorted from blood, collected in a trial of the OX40 agonist ivuxolimab. These receptors were taken from an adult with an advanced solid tumor such as melanoma, head and neck, liver or kidney cancer.

This rearrangement joins TRBV10-3 to TRBJ1-1, with D maybe TRBD1 (6 bases). Trimming removed 10 bases at V and 1 base at J, with 7 bases between. Germline assignment: CDR1 ENHRY and CDR2 SYGVKD. The CDR3 totals 11 residues. This CDR3 is CATTGNTEAFF. The CDR3 nucleotides are TGTGCCACGACAGGGAACACTGAAGCTTTCTTT.

V and J are TRBV28 and TRBJ1-1, with D maybe TRBD1 (5 bases). Germline CDR1 reads MDHEN; CDR2 reads SYDVKM. The germline V and J ends were trimmed by 2 bases and 6 bases, with 10 bases remaining between them. This CDR3 has 13 amino acids. CDR3 residues: CASSLTGGSEAFF. CDR3 DNA sequence: TGTGCCAGCAGTTTAACAGGAGGATCTGAAGCTTTCTTT.

The chain joins TRBV12-5 to TRBJ2-7, with 12 bases lining up with TRBD2. CDR3 length: 15 residues. The germline gives CDR1 LGHNT, CDR2 FRNRAP. V gave up 7 bases and J gave up 1 base; unmatched junction bases: 5. CDR3 loop: CASVLGLAGSYEQYF. CDR3 nucleotides: TGTGCTAGTGTCCTCGGACTAGCGGGATCCTACGAGCAGTACTTC. Combining the CDR3 with reference TRBV12-5 and TRBJ2-7 gives the whole variable domain DARVTQTPRHKVTEMGQEVTMRCQPILGHNTVFWYRQTMMQGLELLAYFRNRAPLDDSGMPKDRFSAEMPDATLATLKIQPSEPRDSAVYFCASVLGLAGSYEQYFGPGTRLTVT.

J is TRBJ1-6 and V is TRBV6-6, with unresolved D. This CDR3 contains 15 residues. Germline V gene data show CDR1 as MNHNY and CDR2 as SVGAGI (reference sequence). Trimming removed 9 bases from V and 6 bases from J, with 18 bases in between. CDR3 sequence reads: CASSTSPASNSPLHF. The DNA of the CDR3 is TGTGCCAGTTCGACAAGCCCAGCCAGTAATTCACCCCTCCACTTT.

CDR3 bases: TGTGCCAGCAGCTTCCCCGGGACAGTCACAGATACGCAGTATTTT. Protein: CASSFPGTVTDTQYF. The chain employs TRBV7-9 and TRBJ2-3; TRBD1 agrees at 7 bases. Germline V gene data show CDR1 as SEHNR and CDR2 as FQNEAQ (reference sequence). J was trimmed by 2 bases and V by 3 bases; bases with no gene match: 5. The CDR3 consists of 15 residues.

This clone was detected once. The CDR3, as DNA: TGTGCCAGCAGCATCCCATCGAAGAGTTTAAGGGGTGAAGCTTTCTTT. Translated: CASSIPSKSLRGEAFF. V gene TRBV7-9 combines with J gene TRBJ1-1; D may be TRBD1 (5 bases). The germline V gene encodes CDR1 SEHNR and CDR2 FQNEAQ (reference sequence). V lost 5 bases and J lost 7, with 23 bases in between. The CDR3 spans 16 residues.

This chain uses TRBV6-6 with TRBJ2-5; a possible D gene is TRBD2 (5 bases). The CDR3 contains 14 residues. The V gene lost 6 bases and the J gene lost 2 bases, with 13 bases spanning the gap. Germline CDR1 and CDR2: MNHNY and SVGAGI (reference sequence). The CDR3 here is CASSFGLLQETQYF. DNA for the CDR3: TGTGCCAGCAGCTTCGGACTTTTACAAGAGACCCAGTACTTC.

The V gene is TRBV7-3, the J gene TRBJ1-3, with a possible D match to TRBD1 (5 bases). Germline V CDR1 and CDR2: SGHTA, FQGTGA. V dropped 5 bases and J dropped 4 bases, with 9 bases sitting between them. The CDR3 length is 13 residues. The CDR3 DNA is TGTGCCAGCAGCCGCGGGGCGGGAAACACCATATATTTT. Its translation: CASSRGAGNTIYF.

This rearrangement joins TRBV11-2 to TRBJ1-2; D is ambiguous. V was clipped by 7 bases and J by 0 bases, with 15 bases between them. Germline loops: CDR1 SGHAT, CDR2 FQNNGV. This CDR3 spans 15 amino acids. DNA of the CDR3: TGTGCCAGCAACGAGCGGCCAGTAGCTAACTATGGCTACACCTTC. It specifies CASNERPVANYGYTF.

The rearrangement links TRBV6-6 to TRBJ1-6, with D uncertain. The CDR3 consists of 16 residues. V gave up 0 bases and J gave up 6 bases, with 12 bases separating them. Germline assignment: CDR1 MNHNY and CDR2 SVGAGI (reference sequence). The chain's CDR3 is CASSYSTAPFNSPLHF. CDR3 nucleotide sequence: TGTGCCAGCAGTTACTCTACCGCACCCTTTAATTCACCCCTCCACTTT.

The J gene is TRBJ2-5, the V gene TRBV5-4; 10 bases line up with TRBD1. V gave up 3 bases and J gave up 4 bases; unmatched junction bases: 3. This CDR3 spans 14 amino acids. CDR1 is SGHNT and CDR2 is YYREEE in the germline V gene (reference sequence). The CDR3 region is CASSWDRGLETQYF. For the CDR3, the DNA is TGTGCCAGCAGCTGGGACAGGGGATTAGAGACCCAGTACTTC.

The rearrangement links TRBV14 to TRBJ1-2, with D uncertain. The V end was cut by 1 base, the J end by 2 bases, with 5 bases between. This CDR3 has 13 residues. Germline V gene sequence: CDR1 SGHDN, CDR2 FVKESK. The DNA of the CDR3 is TGTGCCAGCAGCCAAGGACAAAACTATGGCTACACCTTC. Translating it yields CASSQGQNYGYTF.

This chain connects TRBV7-2 to TRBJ2-3, with 8 positions matching TRBD2. The CDR3 extends over 15 amino acids. The trim removed 2 bases at V and 5 bases at J, leaving 6 bases unmatched. Per the germline V gene, CDR1 is SGHTA and CDR2 is FQGNSA. The CDR3 DNA follows: TGTGCCAGCAGCTTAAGGACTAGCTTTCTAGATACGCAGTATTTT. Its protein is CASSLRTSFLDTQYF.